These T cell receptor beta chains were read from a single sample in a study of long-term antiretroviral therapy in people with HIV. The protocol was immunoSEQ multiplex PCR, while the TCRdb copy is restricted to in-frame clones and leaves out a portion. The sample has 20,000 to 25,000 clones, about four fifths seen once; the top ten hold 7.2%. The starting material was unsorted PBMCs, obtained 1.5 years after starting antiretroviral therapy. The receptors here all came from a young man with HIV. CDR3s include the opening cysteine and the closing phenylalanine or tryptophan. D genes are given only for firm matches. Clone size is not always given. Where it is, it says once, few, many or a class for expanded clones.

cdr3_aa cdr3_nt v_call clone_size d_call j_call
CASSFSGEQYF TGTGCCAGCAGTTTCTCAGGCGAGCAGTACTTC TRBV5-4 . . TRBJ2-7
CASTRSGVGETQYF TGTGCCAGCACCCGAAGCGGGGTGGGAGAGACCCAGTACTTC TRBV6-5 . TRBD2 TRBJ2-5
CASSQDGTGGNTEAFF TGTGCCAGCAGCCAAGATGGGACAGGGGGCAACACTGAAGCTTTCTTT TRBV4-2 . TRBD1 TRBJ1-1
CASSINGNTEAFF TGTGCCAGTAGTATCAATGGCAACACTGAAGCTTTCTTT TRBV19 . . TRBJ1-1
CSVEDNWDNYGYTF TGCAGCGTTGAAGATAATTGGGATAACTATGGCTACACCTTC TRBV29-1 . . TRBJ1-2
CASSLETTGGNQPQHF TGTGCCAGCAGCCTGGAAACAACAGGGGGCAATCAGCCCCAGCATTTT TRBV5-8 once TRBD1 TRBJ1-5
CASSLSPSVEQYF TGTGCCAGCAGTTTATCCCCTTCGGTCGAGCAGTACTTC TRBV27 . . TRBJ2-7
CASSSPSGGARETQYF TGCGCCAGCAGCTCCCCCAGCGGGGGGGCAAGAGAGACCCAGTACTTC TRBV5-1 . TRBD2 TRBJ2-5
CASSPRLTGGGYTF TGTGCCAGCAGCCCCCGCTTGACAGGGGGAGGCTACACCTTC TRBV5-8 once TRBD1 TRBJ1-2
CASIQYRDRYGYTF TGTGCCAGCATCCAATATCGGGACAGATATGGCTACACCTTC TRBV6-1 . TRBD1 TRBJ1-2
CAWSSGQVSYEQYF TGTGCCTGGAGTTCGGGACAGGTCAGCTACGAGCAGTACTTC TRBV30 . TRBD1 TRBJ2-7
CASSQSRNPTNEKLFF TGCGCCAGCAGCCAAAGTAGGAATCCAACTAATGAAAAACTGTTTTTT TRBV4-3 . . TRBJ1-4
CASSLAGGGEQYF TGTGCCAGCAGTCTAGCGGGAGGAGGCGAGCAGTACTTC TRBV28 . TRBD2 TRBJ2-7
CASSIRQGNTGELFF TGTGCCAGCAGTATTAGACAGGGGAACACCGGGGAGCTGTTTTTT TRBV6-6 . TRBD1 TRBJ2-2
CASSQDQASGSWDNEQFF TGCGCCAGCAGCCAAGATCAGGCTAGCGGGAGTTGGGACAATGAGCAGTTCTTC TRBV4-3 . TRBD2 TRBJ2-1
CASSLADVGEGRGCTYEQYF TGTGCCAGCAGCTTAGCCGATGTGGGGGAGGGAAGGGGTTGCACCTACGAGCAGTACTTC TRBV7-3 few TRBD2 TRBJ2-7
CASSTPGTANTGELFF TGTGCCAGCAGTACTCCCGGGACAGCGAACACCGGGGAGCTGTTTTTT TRBV5-4 . TRBD1 TRBJ2-2
CATSRRREGNSPLHF TGTGCCACCAGCAGACGAAGGGAGGGAAATTCACCCCTCCACTTT TRBV15 few . TRBJ1-6
CASSQVQGGEQYF TGTGCCAGCAGTCAAGTGCAAGGGGGAGAGCAGTACTTC TRBV14 . . TRBJ2-7
CASSFDRVSVAFF TGTGCCAGCAGCTTTGACAGGGTTTCTGTAGCTTTCTTT TRBV5-5 . TRBD1 TRBJ1-1
CASSPPWGLNTEAFF TGTGCCAGCAGCCCGCCGTGGGGACTGAACACTGAAGCTTTCTTT TRBV5-5 once . TRBJ1-1
CASSQGQGIQYF TGCGCCAGCAGCCAGGGACAGGGGATTCAGTACTTC TRBV4-1 once TRBD1 TRBJ2-4
CASSHRTGNTGELFF TGTGCCAGCAGTCACCGGACAGGGAACACCGGGGAGCTGTTTTTT TRBV7-9 few TRBD1 TRBJ2-2
CASSGDRYGYTF TGTGCCAGTAGTGGGGACCGCTATGGCTACACCTTC TRBV19 . . TRBJ1-2
CASSPAPGEKLFF TGTGCCAGCAGCCCGGCCCCGGGGGAAAAACTGTTTTTT TRBV9 . . TRBJ1-4
CATSLATNTEAFF TGTGCCACGAGCTTGGCGACGAACACTGAAGCTTTCTTT TRBV10-3 . . TRBJ1-1
CASSYVGGRAGNTIYF TGTGCCAGCAGTTACGTTGGGGGAAGGGCTGGAAACACCATATATTTT TRBV6-5 . . TRBJ1-3
CASSTGQGEQYF TGTGCCAGTAGTACCGGACAGGGAGAGCAGTACTTC TRBV19 . TRBD1 TRBJ2-7
CASSYSDRGLGEKLFF TGTGCCAGCAGTTACTCGGACAGGGGGCTTGGTGAAAAACTGTTTTTT TRBV6-5 . TRBD1 TRBJ1-4
CASSSGYEQYF TGTGCCAGCAGCTCGGGGTACGAGCAGTACTTC TRBV5-6 once . TRBJ2-7
CASLQANRDEQYF TGTGCCAGCCTACAAGCCAACAGGGACGAGCAGTACTTC TRBV28 . . TRBJ2-7
CASSSPDRALEQYF TGTGCCAGCAGCTCCCCGGACAGGGCCCTCGAGCAGTACTTC TRBV5-4 . TRBD1 TRBJ2-7
CASRQNRGGYQPQHF TGTGCCAGCAGGCAGAACAGGGGCGGGTACCAGCCCCAGCATTTT TRBV28 . TRBD1 TRBJ1-5
CASSLEWTSGSMWANVLTF TGTGCCAGCAGCTTAGAGTGGACTAGCGGGAGTATGTGGGCCAACGTCCTGACTTTC TRBV7-2 . TRBD2 TRBJ2-6
CASSSTAGQAGYTF TGCGCCAGCAGCTCTACGGCAGGCCAAGCTGGCTACACCTTC TRBV4-3 . . TRBJ1-2
CASSLAQGSGKAEAFF TGTGCCAGCAGCTTGGCACAGGGGAGCGGTAAAGCTGAAGCTTTCTTT TRBV5-4 . TRBD1 TRBJ1-1
CAWSGGNRAITEAFF TGTGCCTGGAGTGGGGGAAACAGGGCAATTACTGAAGCTTTCTTT TRBV30 . . TRBJ1-1
CASSLEGGFSNQPQHF TGTGCCAGCAGCTTAGAAGGGGGATTCAGCAATCAGCCCCAGCATTTT TRBV7-8 . . TRBJ1-5
CASSWRDRRYTEAFF TGTGCCAGCAGCTGGCGGGACAGGCGGTACACTGAAGCTTTCTTT TRBV5-6 . TRBD1 TRBJ1-1
CASSLSGPKPYEQYF TGTGCCAGCAGCTTGTCAGGGCCGAAACCCTACGAGCAGTACTTC TRBV5-4 . . TRBJ2-7
CASIAGNTIYF TGTGCCAGCATTGCTGGAAACACCATATATTTT TRBV28 . . TRBJ1-3
CASRRGTVSSYEQYF TGTGCCAGCAGACGAGGGACAGTAAGCTCCTACGAGCAGTACTTC TRBV6-1 medium-sized TRBD1 TRBJ2-7
CASSLDGGPEQETQYF TGCGCCAGCAGTCTAGACGGGGGGCCGGAACAAGAGACCCAGTACTTC TRBV5-1 . . TRBJ2-5
CASSLAGWSSYEQYF TGTGCCAGCAGCTTAGCTGGGTGGAGCTCCTACGAGCAGTACTTC TRBV7-2 . . TRBJ2-7
CASSLSPPARGIYSPLHF TGTGCCAGCAGTTTATCGCCCCCAGCGAGGGGGATCTATTCACCCCTCCACTTT TRBV27 once . TRBJ1-6
CAIAQGDQPQHF TGTGCCATCGCGCAGGGGGATCAGCCCCAGCATTTT TRBV19 . TRBD1 TRBJ1-5
CASSPTGSGELFF TGTGCCAGCTCACCAACGGGGAGCGGGGAGCTGTTTTTT TRBV18 . . TRBJ2-2
CASSGTSLNTGELFF TGTGCCAGCAGCGGGACTTCCTTAAACACCGGGGAGCTGTTTTTT TRBV7-9 . . TRBJ2-2
CASSSGTGGGYTF TGTGCCAGCAGTTCCGGGACAGGGGGAGGCTACACCTTC TRBV28 . TRBD1 TRBJ1-2
CAWNRLTGTGYSGNTIYF TGTGCCTGGAATAGACTTACCGGGACAGGGTACTCTGGAAACACCATATATTTT TRBV30 . TRBD1 TRBJ1-3
CASNGRAKNTEAFF TGTGCCAGCAACGGTCGGGCTAAGAACACTGAAGCTTTCTTT TRBV6-6 . . TRBJ1-1
CASSPGQTYGYTF TGTGCCAGCAGCCCGGGACAGACTTATGGCTACACCTTC TRBV14 . TRBD1 TRBJ1-2
CASSLTYEQYF TGTGCCAGCAGCCTAACTTACGAGCAGTACTTC TRBV11-2 . . TRBJ2-7
CASRPGQGVSSGANVLTF TGTGCCAGCAGACCAGGACAGGGGGTTTCCTCTGGGGCCAACGTCCTGACTTTC TRBV7-6 . TRBD1 TRBJ2-6